This T cell receptor (beta chain) derives from a study of OX40 agonist ivuxolimab in advanced cancers. Study summary: Patients undergoing dose escalation presented with hepatocellular carcinoma, melanoma, renal cell or head and neck cancer. Cohort: about 80% men, mean age approximately 66, aged roughly 23 to 79. Prior therapy, whether anti-PD-1, anti-PD-L1 or anti-CTLA-4, was allowed, and 30% to 40% had some.

After removal of 5 bases from V and 1 base from J, the junction contained 7 bases not matched to a gene. The CDR3 has 17 residues. Germline loops: CDR1 SGHTA, CDR2 FQGNSA. Profiled with immunoSEQ multiplex PCR; TCRdb holds only in-frame clones, not every one. The sample records approximately 92,000 clones, roughly 94% being singletons. Sequencing used CD4+ or CD8+ T cells sorted from blood, obtained in a trial of the OX40 agonist ivuxolimab. The rearrangement links TRBV7-2 to TRBJ2-6, with 8 positions matching TRBD2. The sequence derives from an adult with an advanced solid tumor such as melanoma, head and neck, liver or kidney cancer. The CDR3 region has the DNA TGTGCCAGCAGCCCCGGGGGGGGGCGATCTGGGGCCAACGTCCTGACTTTC. Protein sequence: CASSPGGGRSGANVLTF.